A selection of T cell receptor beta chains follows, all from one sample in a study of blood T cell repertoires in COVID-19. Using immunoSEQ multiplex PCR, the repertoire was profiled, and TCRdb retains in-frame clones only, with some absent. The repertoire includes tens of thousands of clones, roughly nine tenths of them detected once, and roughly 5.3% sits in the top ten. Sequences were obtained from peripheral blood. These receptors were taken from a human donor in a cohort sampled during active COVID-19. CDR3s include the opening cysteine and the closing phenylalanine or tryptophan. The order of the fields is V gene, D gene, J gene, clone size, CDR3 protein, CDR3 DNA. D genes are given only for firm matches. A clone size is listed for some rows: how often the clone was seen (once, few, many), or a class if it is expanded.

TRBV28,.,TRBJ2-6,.,CASSLGASGANVLTF,TGTGCCAGCAGTTTAGGGGCCTCTGGGGCCAACGTCCTGACTTTC
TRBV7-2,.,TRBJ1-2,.,CASSFTGLLYGYTF,TGTGCCAGCAGCTTCACAGGGCTTCTCTATGGCTACACCTTC
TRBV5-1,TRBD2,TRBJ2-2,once,CASSPGLAGGVDTGELFF,TGCGCCAGCAGCCCGGGACTAGCGGGAGGAGTTGACACCGGGGAGCTGTTTTTT
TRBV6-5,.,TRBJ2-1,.,CASSYVGANEQFF,TGTGCCAGCAGTTACGTGGGGGCGAATGAGCAGTTCTTC
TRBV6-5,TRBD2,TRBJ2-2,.,CASSLAGGPTGELFF,TGTGCCAGCAGTTTAGCGGGGGGACCCACCGGGGAGCTGTTTTTT
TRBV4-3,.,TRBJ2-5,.,CASSQGGASGDQETQYF,TGCGCCAGCAGCCAGGGGGGCGCTAGCGGAGACCAAGAGACCCAGTACTTC
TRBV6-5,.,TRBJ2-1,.,CASRDSPYNEQFF,TGTGCCAGCAGAGACAGTCCCTACAATGAGCAGTTCTTC
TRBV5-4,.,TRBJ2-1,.,CASSSFTGQFF,TGTGCCAGCAGCTCCTTTACGGGGCAGTTCTTC
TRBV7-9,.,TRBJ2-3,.,CASSVSGSTDTQYF,TGTGCCAGCAGCGTTAGCGGTAGCACAGATACGCAGTATTTT
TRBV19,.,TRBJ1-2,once,CASSMEVYGYTF,TGTGCCAGTAGTATGGAGGTCTATGGCTACACCTTC
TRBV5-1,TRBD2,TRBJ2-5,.,CASSPPGLQETQYF,TGCGCCAGCAGCCCGCCGGGACTACAAGAGACCCAGTACTTC
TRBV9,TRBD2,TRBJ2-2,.,CASSAREGKLFF,TGTGCCAGCAGCGCCCGGGAGGGGAAGCTGTTTTTT
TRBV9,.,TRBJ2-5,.,CASSAALGVQETQYF,TGTGCCAGCAGCGCCGCTCTGGGCGTCCAAGAGACCCAGTACTTC
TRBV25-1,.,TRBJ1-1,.,CASSEGGAGTEAFF,TGTGCCAGCAGTGAAGGAGGGGCCGGCACTGAAGCTTTCTTT
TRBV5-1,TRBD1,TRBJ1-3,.,CASTPGQGGNTIYF,TGCGCCAGCACCCCTGGACAGGGTGGAAACACCATATATTTT
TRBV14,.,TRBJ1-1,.,CASSQGTRGYTEAFF,TGTGCCAGCAGCCAAGGTACCAGGGGCTACACTGAAGCTTTCTTT
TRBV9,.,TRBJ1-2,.,CASSVPSRGFGGYTF,TGTGCCAGCAGCGTCCCGTCGCGGGGGTTTGGGGGCTACACCTTC
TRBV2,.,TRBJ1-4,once,CASPGDNEKLFF,TGTGCCAGCCCAGGGGACAATGAAAAACTGTTTTTT
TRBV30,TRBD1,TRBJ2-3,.,CAWSVQGMDTQYF,TGTGCCTGGAGTGTACAGGGGATGGATACGCAGTATTTT
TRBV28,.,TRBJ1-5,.,CASIPGTADQPQHF,TGTGCCAGCATTCCCGGAACAGCCGATCAGCCCCAGCATTTT
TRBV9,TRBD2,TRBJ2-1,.,CASSVGAGDTKNEQFF,TGTGCCAGCAGCGTGGGAGCGGGAGACACGAAGAATGAGCAGTTCTTC
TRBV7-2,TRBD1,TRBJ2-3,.,CASSLAGTGVTDTQYF,TGTGCCAGCAGCTTAGCTGGGACAGGGGTGACAGATACGCAGTATTTT
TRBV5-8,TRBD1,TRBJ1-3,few,CASSLLDRASIYF,TGTGCCAGCAGCCTACTAGACAGGGCATCCATATATTTT
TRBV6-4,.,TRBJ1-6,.,CASPNMSPPGDSPLHF,TGTGCCAGCCCCAACATGTCGCCTCCCGGGGATTCACCCCTCCACTTT
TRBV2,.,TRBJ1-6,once,CASSEGAGINSPLHF,TGTGCCAGCAGTGAAGGGGCCGGGATCAATTCACCCCTCCACTTT
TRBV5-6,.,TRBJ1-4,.,CASSLAMGHGTEKLFF,TGTGCCAGCAGCTTGGCCATGGGACATGGTACTGAAAAACTGTTTTTT
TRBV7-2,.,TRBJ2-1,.,CASSAVNSRVYNEQFF,TGTGCCAGCAGCGCAGTAAATTCCAGGGTCTACAATGAGCAGTTCTTC
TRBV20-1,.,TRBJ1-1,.,CSASDTLYGTEAFF,TGCAGTGCTAGTGACACCCTCTACGGGACTGAAGCTTTCTTT
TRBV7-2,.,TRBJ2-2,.,CASSSMGLSAGELFF,TGTGCCAGCAGTTCGATGGGCCTTTCCGCCGGGGAGCTGTTTTTT
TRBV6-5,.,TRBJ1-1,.,CASFRAVGTEAFF,TGTGCCAGCTTCAGGGCAGTGGGAACTGAAGCTTTCTTT
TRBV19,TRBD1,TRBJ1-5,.,CASSLGPGTGNQPQHF,TGTGCCAGTAGCCTGGGGCCTGGGACAGGGAATCAGCCCCAGCATTTT
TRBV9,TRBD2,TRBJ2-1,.,CASSVDLVLAGGPSSYNEQFF,TGTGCCAGCAGCGTAGACCTTGTACTAGCGGGGGGGCCCAGCTCCTACAATGAGCAGTTCTTC
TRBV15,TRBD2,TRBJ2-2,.,CATSRETSGGNTGELFF,TGTGCCACCAGCAGAGAAACTAGCGGGGGAAACACCGGGGAGCTGTTTTTT
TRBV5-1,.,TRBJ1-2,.,CASGRAANYGYTF,TGCGCCAGCGGCAGGGCAGCTAACTATGGCTACACCTTC
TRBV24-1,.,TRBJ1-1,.,CATSEGGTEAFF,TGTGCCACCAGTGAAGGGGGAACTGAAGCTTTCTTT
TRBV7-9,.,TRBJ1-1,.,CASSLALNTEAFF,TGTGCCAGCAGCTTGGCCCTGAACACTGAAGCTTTCTTT
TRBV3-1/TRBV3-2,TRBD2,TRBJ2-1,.,CASSLTSGAYNEQFF,TGTGCCAGCAGCCTTACTAGCGGGGCCTACAATGAGCAGTTCTTC
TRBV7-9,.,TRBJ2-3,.,CASSTSGQRASTDTQYF,TGTGCCAGCAGCACGTCAGGCCAGCGGGCATCCACAGATACGCAGTATTTT
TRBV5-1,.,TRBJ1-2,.,CASTPQQGRADGYTF,TGCGCCAGCACGCCCCAGCAGGGGCGGGCGGATGGCTACACCTTC
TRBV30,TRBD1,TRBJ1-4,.,CAWSGQGNEKLFF,TGTGCCTGGAGTGGACAGGGTAATGAAAAACTGTTTTTT
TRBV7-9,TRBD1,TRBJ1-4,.,CASSPIGARQGDEKLFF,TGTGCCAGCAGCCCAATTGGGGCCCGACAGGGGGATGAAAAACTGTTTTTT
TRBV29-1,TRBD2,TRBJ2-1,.,CSVDGSGRPYNEQFF,TGCAGCGTTGACGGTAGCGGGAGACCCTACAATGAGCAGTTCTTC
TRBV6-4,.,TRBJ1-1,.,CASSQLGGGTAFF,TGTGCCAGCAGTCAGTTAGGCGGGGGTACGGCTTTCTTT
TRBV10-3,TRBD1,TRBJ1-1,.,CAIHRGGPYTEAFF,TGTGCCATCCACAGGGGTGGGCCCTACACTGAAGCTTTCTTT
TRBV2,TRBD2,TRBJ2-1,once,CASSDTSGGASYNEQFF,TGTGCCAGCAGCGATACTAGCGGGGGGGCGTCCTACAATGAGCAGTTCTTC
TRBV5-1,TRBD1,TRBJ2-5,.,CASSRTGEETQYF,TGCGCCAGCAGTCGCACAGGGGAGGAGACCCAGTACTTC
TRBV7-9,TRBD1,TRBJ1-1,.,CASSSGTGKAFF,TGTGCCAGCAGCTCCGGGACAGGGAAAGCTTTCTTT
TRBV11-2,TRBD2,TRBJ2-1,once,CASSSTQLAGRNEQFF,TGTGCCAGCAGCTCCACCCAACTAGCGGGGAGAAATGAGCAGTTCTTC
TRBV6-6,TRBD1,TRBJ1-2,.,CASSPSDRGNYGYTF,TGTGCCAGCAGTCCGTCGGACAGGGGCAACTATGGCTACACCTTC
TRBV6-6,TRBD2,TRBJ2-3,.,CAGSRGDTQYF,TGTGCCGGCTCGCGGGGGGATACGCAGTATTTT
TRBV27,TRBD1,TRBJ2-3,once,CASSFTGTGIRDTQYF,TGTGCCAGCAGTTTTACGGGGACAGGGATAAGAGATACGCAGTATTTT
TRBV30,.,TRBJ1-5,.,CAWSVTGVQPQHF,TGTGCCTGGAGTGTCACGGGGGTTCAGCCCCAGCATTTT
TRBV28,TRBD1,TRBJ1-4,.,CASSSTGGNEKLFF,TGTGCCAGCAGTTCGACAGGGGGTAATGAAAAACTGTTTTTT